Here is one TCR beta chain with its context. Its cognate antigen is unknown. The sample is drawn from a study of yellow fever vaccine responses in identical twins. Study-level findings and limits: Reportedly, twins showed a vaccine T cell response that looked partly convergent and partly personalized.

One entry per CDR3 protein, called by TCRdb with MiXCR from the RT-PCR reads. The sample has about 3,000 distinct CDR3 sequences, around 90% seen once; the top ten hold approximately 2.1%. The sequence derives from a woman aged 18-30 years who received the yellow fever vaccine. The sample was T cells from blood (PBMCs), unsorted or a sorted subset (not recorded which), taken before or after yellow fever vaccination (not recorded which).

CDR3 nucleotide sequence: TGCAGCGTCCGGTCGGGGTCCGGAGATACGCAGTATTTT. Translating it yields CSVRSGSGDTQYF. This chain uses TRBV29-1 with TRBJ2-3; TRBD2 is a possible D gene (5 bases). V dropped 6 bases and J dropped 5 bases, with 15 bases sitting between them. This CDR3 is built from 13 residues. CDR1 and CDR2 from the germline V gene are SQVTM and ANQGSEA.